The rows below give T cell receptor beta chains drawn from one sample of a study of blood T cell repertoires in COVID-19. Assay: immunoSEQ multiplex PCR; the TCRdb copy retains only in-frame clones and omits some. The repertoire holds about 170,000 clones, with 75% to 90% as singletons. The sample taken for sequencing was peripheral blood. The receptors here all came from a woman older than 75 with active or convalescent COVID-19. Both conserved end residues are part of each CDR3. The D gene is left open where the match is weak. Not all rows give a size; the values are once, few, many and, for expanded clones, a class.

>few|TRBD2|TRBV19|TRBJ2-5
TGTGCCAGTATAACCAATATCGGGGGGAAAGAGACCCAGTACTTC
CASITNIGGKETQYF
>.|TRBD1|TRBV19|TRBJ1-5
TGTGCCAGTACCTGGGGACAGGGTCACCAGCCCCAGCATTTT
CASTWGQGHQPQHF
>once|TRBD1|TRBV2|TRBJ1-1
TGTGCCAGCAGTGGATCAGGGACAGGGGCTTTCTTT
CASSGSGTGAFF
>.|.|TRBV29-1|TRBJ1-1
TGCAGCGTTTGTCCGGGAGCAAGGGACACTGAAGCTTTCTTT
CSVCPGARDTEAFF
>.|TRBD1|TRBV25-1|TRBJ1-1
TGTGCCAGCAGTGAATCCGGGCAGGGGGGCACTGAAGCTTTCTTT
CASSESGQGGTEAFF
>.|.|TRBV29-1|TRBJ1-1
TGCAGCGTTGAAAAGTACATGAACACTGAAGCTTTCTTT
CSVEKYMNTEAFF
>.|TRBD1|TRBV6-5|TRBJ2-7
TGTGCCAGCAGGACGGACAGGGCGATTTACGAGCAGTACTTC
CASRTDRAIYEQYF
>once|.|TRBV1|TRBJ1-2
TGCACCAGCAGGGACCAGCGGGGCCGGGTCTATGGCTACACCTTC
CTSRDQRGRVYGYTF
>.|.|TRBV6-5|TRBJ1-1
TGTGCCAGCAGTTACTCGAAGAGGGCGGCATATGAAGCTTTCTTT
CASSYSKRAAYEAFF
>.|TRBD1|TRBV9|TRBJ1-3
TGTGCCAGCAGCGCTGACAGGGGATCGGGAAACACCATATATTTT
CASSADRGSGNTIYF
>.|.|TRBV7-2|TRBJ1-2
TGTGCCAGCACCCCGGGAGGGAACTATGGCTACACCTTC
CASTPGGNYGYTF
>.|.|TRBV3-1/TRBV3-2|TRBJ2-2
TGTGCCAGCAGCGACCCAGGGGGGCCAAACACCGGGGAGCTGTTTTTT
CASSDPGGPNTGELFF
>.|TRBD1|TRBV12-5|TRBJ1-2
TGTGCTAGTGGTATCCGGGACAGGGCCACCTTC
CASGIRDRATF
>.|.|TRBV4-2|TRBJ2-5
TGTGCCAGCAGCCAAGATATGCAGGCGGAGACCCAGTACTTC
CASSQDMQAETQYF
>.|.|TRBV6-5|TRBJ1-1
TGTGCCAGCGGACTAAAGGGGACGGGAGGGACTGAAGCTTTCTTT
CASGLKGTGGTEAFF
>once|TRBD1|TRBV3-1/TRBV3-2|TRBJ1-3
TGTGCCAGCAGCAGGACAGGGGTCCTCTCTGGAAACACCATATATTTT
CASSRTGVLSGNTIYF
>.|.|TRBV7-9|TRBJ2-1
TGTGCCAGCAGCTTAGGTGAGGACAATGAGCAGTTCTTC
CASSLGEDNEQFF
>.|.|TRBV10-3|TRBJ2-7
TGTGCCATCAGTGGAGGGGGGGCCCCTGGGGAGCAGTACTTC
CAISGGGAPGEQYF